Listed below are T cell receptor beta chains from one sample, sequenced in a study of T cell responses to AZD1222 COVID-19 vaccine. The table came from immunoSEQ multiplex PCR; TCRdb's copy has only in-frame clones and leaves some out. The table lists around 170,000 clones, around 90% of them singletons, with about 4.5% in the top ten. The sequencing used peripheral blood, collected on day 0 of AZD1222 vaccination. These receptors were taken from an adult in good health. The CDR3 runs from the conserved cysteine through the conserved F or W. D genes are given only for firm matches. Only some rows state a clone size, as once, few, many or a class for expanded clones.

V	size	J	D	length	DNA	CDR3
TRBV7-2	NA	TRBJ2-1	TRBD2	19	TGTGCCAGCAGCCGCCGTGAGGGACTAGCGGGAGTACCCCACAATGAGCAGTTCTTC	CASSRREGLAGVPHNEQFF
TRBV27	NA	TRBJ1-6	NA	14	TGTGCCAGCAAACCGGGCCCTAATAATTCACCCCTCCACTTT	CASKPGPNNSPLHF
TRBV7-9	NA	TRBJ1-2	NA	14	TGTGCCAGCAGCTTAGGCGGCAGCTACTATGGCTACACCTTC	CASSLGGSYYGYTF
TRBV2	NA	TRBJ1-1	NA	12	TGTGCCAGCAGGCTAGGTCTCATTGAAGCTTTCTTT	CASRLGLIEAFF
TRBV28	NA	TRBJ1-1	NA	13	TGTGCCAGCAGCATCCCCGGTGAGATCGGAGCTTTCTTT	CASSIPGEIGAFF
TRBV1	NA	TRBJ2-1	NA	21	TGCACCAGCAGCCAACTAAAGGCAGGAGGATTGGTGGCTATTGGCTACAATGAGCAGTTCTTC	CTSSQLKAGGLVAIGYNEQFF
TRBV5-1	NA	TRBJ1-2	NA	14	TGCGCCAGCAGCGGAGGACAGAACGACTATGGCTACACCTTC	CASSGGQNDYGYTF
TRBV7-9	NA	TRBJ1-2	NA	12	TGTGCCAGCAGCTTAGAGACCTATGGCTACACCTTC	CASSLETYGYTF
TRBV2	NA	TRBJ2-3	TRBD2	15	TGTGCCAGCAGCCTAGCGGGAACTAGCACAGATACGCAGTATTTT	CASSLAGTSTDTQYF
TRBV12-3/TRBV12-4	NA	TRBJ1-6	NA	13	TGTGCCAGCAGTTTAGCAGGGAATTCACCCCTCCACTTT	CASSLAGNSPLHF
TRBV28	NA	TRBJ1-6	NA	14	TGTGCCAGCAGCCCGGCCACAAATGATTCACCCCTCCACTTT	CASSPATNDSPLHF
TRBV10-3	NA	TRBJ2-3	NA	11	TGTGCCATCAGTGTTGCAGATACGCAGTATTTT	CAISVADTQYF
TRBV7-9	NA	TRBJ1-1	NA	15	TGTGCCAGCAGCCCCATAAACATAGCGAACACTGAAGCTTTCTTT	CASSPINIANTEAFF
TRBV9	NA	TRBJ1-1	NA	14	TGTGCCAGCAGCGTTCAGTGGATGAACACTGAAGCTTTCTTT	CASSVQWMNTEAFF
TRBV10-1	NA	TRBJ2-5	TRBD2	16	TGCGCCAGCAGTGAGTCTCCGGGTAGCGGGCAAGAGACCCAGTACTTC	CASSESPGSGQETQYF
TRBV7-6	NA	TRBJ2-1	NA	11	TGTGCCAGCAGCCCAGTTATTGAGCAGTTCTTC	CASSPVIEQFF
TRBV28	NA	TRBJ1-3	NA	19	TGTGCCAGCAGTCCCTCTCGTGGGTCAGGCCGTTTCTCTGGAAACACCATATATTTT	CASSPSRGSGRFSGNTIYF
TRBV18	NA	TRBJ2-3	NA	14	TGTGCCAGCTCACCAGGTATTGGCACAGATACGCAGTATTTT	CASSPGIGTDTQYF
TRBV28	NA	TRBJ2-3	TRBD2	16	TGTGCCAGCAGTTATAGGACTAGCGGGAGGTCAGATACGCAGTATTTT	CASSYRTSGRSDTQYF
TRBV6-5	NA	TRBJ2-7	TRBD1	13	TGTGCCAGCAGGCAGGGGGTTTCCTACGAGCAGTACTTC	CASRQGVSYEQYF
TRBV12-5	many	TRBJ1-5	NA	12	TGTGCTAGTGGTTTGGGGGATCAGCCCCAGCATTTT	CASGLGDQPQHF
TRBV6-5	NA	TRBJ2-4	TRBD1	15	TGTGCCAGCAGTTACTGGACAGGGACTAAAAACATTCAGTACTTC	CASSYWTGTKNIQYF
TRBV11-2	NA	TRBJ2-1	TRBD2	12	TGTGCCAGCAGCTGGCGGGGGACTAGTCCGTTCTTC	CASSWRGTSPFF
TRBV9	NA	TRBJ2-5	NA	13	TGTGCCAGCAGCCCGGGGGCAGTGGAGACCCAGTACTTC	CASSPGAVETQYF
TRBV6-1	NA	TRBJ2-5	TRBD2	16	TGTGCCAGCAGTGAAGGGGTTGGGACTAGCGGGATGTCCCAGTACTTC	CASSEGVGTSGMSQYF
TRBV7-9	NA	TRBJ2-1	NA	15	TGTGCCAGCAGCTGGGGGTCCCGGTCGGGCAATGAGCAGTTCTTC	CASSWGSRSGNEQFF
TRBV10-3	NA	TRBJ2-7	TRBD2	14	TGTGCCATCAGTGACGGCGGGAGGGCCAACGAGCAGTACTTC	CAISDGGRANEQYF
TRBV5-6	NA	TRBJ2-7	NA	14	TGTGCCAGCAGCTCCCGGAGACGCAGAAACGAGCAGTACTTC	CASSSRRRRNEQYF
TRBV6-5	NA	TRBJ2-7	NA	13	TGTGCCAGCAGTTACTCGAGGACTTACGAGCAGTACTTC	CASSYSRTYEQYF
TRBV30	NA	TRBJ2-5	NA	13	TGTGCCTGGAGTGGGGTAGTAGAAGAGACCCAGTACTTC	CAWSGVVEETQYF
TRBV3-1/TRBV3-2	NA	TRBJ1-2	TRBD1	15	TGTGCCAGCAGCCAAGCGGGGACAGGAAACTATGGCTACACCTTC	CASSQAGTGNYGYTF
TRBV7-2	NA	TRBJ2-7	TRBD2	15	TGTGCCAGCAGCCGCCTAGCGGGAGGAGTGTACGAGCAGTACTTC	CASSRLAGGVYEQYF
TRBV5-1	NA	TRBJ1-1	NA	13	TGCGCCAGCAGCTTGGGAGGGTTGCCTGAAGCTTTCTTT	CASSLGGLPEAFF
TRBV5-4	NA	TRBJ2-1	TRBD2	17	TGTGCCAGCAGCTTGGCGGCTAGCGGCCCGCCCTACAATGAGCAGTTCTTC	CASSLAASGPPYNEQFF
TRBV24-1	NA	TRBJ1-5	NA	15	TGTGCCACCGGTCCCGCGCAATCTTCTGGTCAGCCCCAGCATTTT	CATGPAQSSGQPQHF
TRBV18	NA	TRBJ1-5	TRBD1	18	TGTGCCAGCTCTCTCTCCGGGACAGGGGGCCGGAGCAATCAGCCCCAGCATTTT	CASSLSGTGGRSNQPQHF
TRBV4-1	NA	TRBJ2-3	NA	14	TGCGCCAGCAGCCACCCGGGACCCCAAGATACGCAGTATTTT	CASSHPGPQDTQYF
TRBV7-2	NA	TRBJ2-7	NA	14	TGTGCCAGCAGCTTAGCTAGGACAGCCTACGAGCAGTACTTC	CASSLARTAYEQYF
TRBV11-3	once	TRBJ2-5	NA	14	TGTGCCAGCAGCTTTTTAAGCGGCCAAGAGACCCAGTACTTC	CASSFLSGQETQYF
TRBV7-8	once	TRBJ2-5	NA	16	TGTGCCAGCAGCTTAGGATGGGGAGGGGGGAGCGAGACCCAGTACTTC	CASSLGWGGGSETQYF